This TCR beta chain was recovered during a study of blood T cells in healthy people across ages. General study points: Without sorted subsets, naive and antigen-experienced compartments could not be conclusively compared.

Together with a sample-barcoded 5' primer, a J-beta primer mix was included in a second PCR lasting about 7 to 11 cycles. Every sample gave at least 3 million paired-end reads containing CDR3. In TCRdb, the 5' RACE reads were re-called with MiXCR into one record per CDR3 protein. The sample holds about 640,000 distinct CDR3 sequences, about 30% seen once. Trimming removed 8 bases from V and 0 bases from J; junction bases left unmatched: 9. The germline CDR1 and CDR2 sequences are DFQATT and SNEGSKA (reference sequence). This CDR3 contains 14 residues. For this clonotype: Its antigen remains unidentified.

The sequence was obtained from a woman aged 80 or over in good health. The specimen was blood. This rearrangement joins TRBV20-1 to TRBJ1-1; 7 nucleotides agree with TRBD1. The CDR3 protein is CSPRQGELNTEAFF. The CDR3 DNA is TGCAGTCCTCGACAGGGAGAATTGAACACTGAAGCTTTCTTT.